These 20 T cell receptor beta chains share one sample of origin, sequenced in a study of shared clonotypes between healthy human individuals. This table comes from immunoSEQ multiplex PCR, and its TCRdb copy is limited to in-frame clones, with some not included. Altogether more than 2 million clones are present, approximately 94% being singletons, with the ten largest covering roughly 0.13%. Specimen: naive CD4+ T cells sorted from blood. Subset in this sample: CD45RA+ positively selected. The receptors here all came from a man aged 18 to 35 in good health.

V and J are TRBV5-1 and TRBJ2-1; 10 bases fit TRBD2. Germline V CDR1 and CDR2: SGHRS, YFSETQ. The CDR3 sequence is 13 residues long. V was clipped by 5 bases and J by 7 bases; unmatched bases: 3. CDR3 in DNA: TGCGCCAGCAGTGAAGCGGGAGGGAATGAGCAGTTCTTC. Protein: CASSEAGGNEQFF. The full variable domain, in which reference TRBV5-1 and TRBJ2-1 provide the parts outside the CDR3, is KAGVTQTPRYLIKTRGQQVTLSCSPISGHRSVSWYQQTPGQGLQFLFEYFSETQRNKGNFPGRFSGRQFSNSRSEMNVSTLELGDSALYLCASSEAGGNEQFFGPGTRLTVL.

This clone occurred once. Different DNA sequences within this sample yield the same CDR3. This sequence joins TRBV9 and TRBJ1-1; D not certain. Trimming shortened V by 0 bases and J by 1 base, and 4 bases separated the two germline ends. This CDR3 region has 13 residues. CDR1 and CDR2 from the germline V gene are SGDLS and YYNGEE. The CDR3 DNA reads TGTGCCAGCAGCGTAGATGAGAACACTGAAGCTTTCTTT. Protein product: CASSVDENTEAFF.

Comments on this clone: Within the sample, other DNA sequences also encode this same CDR3. This chain links TRBV4-2 with TRBJ2-1; 11 bases are a match to TRBD2. V trimming: 0 bases; J trimming: 4 bases; junction bases outside the gene matches: 2. This CDR3 region has 16 residues. Germline lookup yields CDR1 LGHNA and CDR2 YNFKEQ. The CDR3 loop is CASSQDLAGGYNEQFF. The DNA for the CDR3 is TGTGCCAGCAGCCAAGATCTAGCGGGGGGATACAATGAGCAGTTCTTC.

With regard to this clone: Other DNA sequences in the sample encode the same CDR3. This rearrangement joins TRBV5-1 to TRBJ2-3; D tentatively reads TRBD1 or TRBD2 (5 bases each). From germline, CDR1 is SGHRS and CDR2 YFSETQ. This CDR3 is built from 13 residues. Trimming cost V 3 bases and J 2 bases, with 7 bases left between them. The CDR3 sequence is CASSWDLTDTQYF. The CDR3 DNA reads TGCGCCAGCAGCTGGGACCTCACAGATACGCAGTATTTT.

The genes are TRBV27 and TRBJ2-2; D not resolved. Per the germline V gene, CDR1 is MNHEY and CDR2 is SMNVEV (reference sequence). Trimming pared 3 bases from V and 6 bases from J, leaving 8 bases between. There are 13 residues in the CDR3. The CDR3 protein is CASSFWVSGELFF. The CDR3 DNA follows: TGTGCCAGCAGTTTCTGGGTGTCCGGGGAGCTGTTTTTT.

The chain recombines TRBV2 with TRBJ1-4; D not resolved. This CDR3 spans 16 amino acids. Germline CDR1 reads SNHLY; CDR2 reads FYNNEI. The ends were cut back, 0 bases at V and 8 bases at J, with 16 bases in the middle. The DNA for the CDR3 is TGTGCCAGCAGTGAAGCTCGATTAGGGATGAGGGAAAAACTGTTTTTT. Translation: CASSEARLGMREKLFF.

The V call is TRBV9, the J call TRBJ2-6, with D tentatively TRBD1 or TRBD2 (5 bases each). CDR1 and CDR2 from the germline V gene are SGDLS and YYNGEE. Trimming shortened V by 3 bases and J by 0 bases, and 7 bases separated the two germline ends. The CDR3 consists of 15 residues. The CDR3 coding sequence is TGTGCCAGCAGCGGTGGGACCTCTGGGGCCAACGTCCTGACTTTC. Protein product: CASSGGTSGANVLTF.

The rearrangement uses TRBV7-2 and TRBJ2-4; D may be TRBD1 (6 bases). This CDR3 contains 16 residues. Germline V gene data show CDR1 as SGHTA and CDR2 as FQGNSA. Trimming stripped 5 bases from V and 0 bases from J, with 14 bases between. The CDR3 coding sequence is TGTGCCAGCAGCCTTCAGGGGACATTAGCCAAAAACATTCAGTACTTC. Translating gives CASSLQGTLAKNIQYF.

As to this clone: Other DNA sequences of this sample code for an identical CDR3. The chain joins TRBV30 to TRBJ1-1; no clear D. The germline CDR1 and CDR2 sequences are GTSNPN and SVGIG (reference sequence). The CDR3 runs to 11 residues. The ends were cut back, 7 bases at V and 3 bases at J, with 9 bases in the middle. The CDR3 loop is CAYSGDTEAFF. The CDR3 region has the DNA TGTGCCTACAGTGGGGACACTGAAGCTTTCTTT.

In regard to this clone: Other DNA variants within this sample encode the same CDR3. The J gene is TRBJ2-5, the V gene TRBV30; unclear D gene. CDR3 size: 11 residues. Trimming shortened V by 0 bases and J by 5 bases, and 4 bases separated the two germline ends. In germline, CDR1 is GTSNPN, CDR2 SVGIG (reference sequence). The CDR3 DNA is TGTGCCTGGAGTGTTTCGGAGACCCAGTACTTC. It is translated as CAWSVSETQYF. The variable domain in full, completed from reference TRBV30 and TRBJ2-5, reads SQTIHQWPATLVQPVGSPLSLECTVEGTSNPNLYWYRQAAGRGLQLLFYSVGIGQISSEVPQNLSASRPQDRQFILSSKKLLLSDSGFYLCAWSVSETQYFGPGTRLLVL.

The chain uses TRBV2 and TRBJ1-1, with D maybe TRBD1 (6 bases). V shed 0 bases and J shed 11 bases, with 19 bases lying between them. The CDR3 runs to 15 residues. Germline V gene data show CDR1 as SNHLY and CDR2 as FYNNEI. The CDR3, as DNA: TGTGCCAGCAGTGAAGCCACAGGGAAAGGGACAAGGGCTTTCTTT. This codes for CASSEATGKGTRAFF.

The genes are TRBV9 and TRBJ2-2; TRBD1 or TRBD2 may be the D gene (6 bases each). Trimming shortened V by 4 bases and J by 5 bases, and 15 bases separated the two germline ends. The germline V gene has CDR1 SGDLS and CDR2 YYNGEE. The CDR3 totals 15 residues. The CDR3 protein is CASSPEEGGTGELFF. For the CDR3, the DNA is TGTGCCAGCAGCCCCGAAGAGGGGGGTACCGGGGAGCTGTTTTTT.

The J gene is TRBJ1-2, the V gene TRBV28; 8 bases are shared with TRBD1. Trimming cost V 5 bases and J 6 bases; bases outside gene matches: 5. Per the germline V gene, CDR1 is MDHEN and CDR2 is SYDVKM. The CDR3 has 13 amino acids. CDR3 bases: TGTGCCAGCAGTCTGGACAGGGATCATGGCTACACCTTC. Its protein product is CASSLDRDHGYTF.

The sample holds one count of this clone. This rearrangement joins TRBV7-2 to TRBJ1-5, with no clear D. Germline CDR1 is SGHTA and CDR2 is FQGNSA. This CDR3 comprises 14 residues. The germline V and J ends were trimmed by 4 bases and 1 base, with 8 bases remaining between them. CDR3 bases: TGTGCCAGCAGCTGGACGGTAAGCAATCAGCCCCAGCATTTT. This codes for CASSWTVSNQPQHF.

The chain employs TRBV28 and TRBJ1-2; no clear D. The V gene lost 3 bases and the J gene lost 4 bases, with 9 bases spanning the gap. CDR3 length: 13 amino acids. Germline V CDR1 and CDR2: MDHEN, SYDVKM. CDR3 in amino acids: CASSLASAYGYTF. CDR3 bases: TGTGCCAGCAGTTTGGCATCCGCCTATGGCTACACCTTC.

The J gene is TRBJ2-1, the V gene TRBV6-6; weak D call: TRBD2 (6 bases). Trimming stripped 10 bases from V and 6 bases from J, with 16 bases between. This CDR3 region has 13 residues. Germline CDR1 is MNHNY and CDR2 is SVGAGI (reference sequence). CDR3 in DNA: TGTGCCATTACGCCCGGGACTGGCAATGAGCAGTTCTTC. It codes for CAITPGTGNEQFF.

V is TRBV4-2 and J is TRBJ1-2; D might be TRBD1 (5 bases). The CDR3 covers 15 residues. Trimming removed 4 bases at V and 3 bases at J, with 15 bases between. Germline values: CDR1 LGHNA, CDR2 YNFKEQ. The CDR3 protein is CASSRGTDNYYGYTF. CDR3 DNA sequence: TGTGCCAGCAGCCGCGGGACGGACAATTACTATGGCTACACCTTC.

A few counts support this clone. This chain joins TRBV19 and TRBJ2-1; TRBD2 aligns across 13 bases. In germline, CDR1 is LNHDA, CDR2 SQIVND (reference sequence). The V gene end was trimmed by 2 bases and the J gene end by 12 bases; junction bases not matched to a gene: 16. The CDR3 loop spans 18 amino acids. The CDR3 loop reads CASSITPTGLAGVIGQFF. CDR3 nucleotide sequence: TGTGCCAGTAGTATAACCCCGACCGGACTAGCGGGAGTCATTGGGCAGTTCTTC.

The rearrangement joins TRBV5-4 to TRBJ2-7; D may be TRBD2 (5 bases). CDR1 is SGHNT and CDR2 is YYREEE in the germline V gene (reference sequence). With 0 bases removed from V and 6 bases from J, the gap between germline ends came to 16 bases. This CDR3 has 15 amino acids. CDR3 DNA sequence: TGTGCCAGCAGCTTGGCGCTAGCTATGTCGGGCGAGCAGTACTTC. It encodes CASSLALAMSGEQYF.

This chain connects TRBV18 to TRBJ1-2, with D unclear. The CDR3 is 14 amino acids. V lost 2 bases, J lost 4 bases, and 11 bases lay in between. Germline values: CDR1 KGHSH, CDR2 LQKENI. The DNA of the CDR3 is TGTGCCAGCTCACCAAATGGGGTTGGCTATGGCTACACCTTC. This sequence encodes CASSPNGVGYGYTF.